Detailed here is one TCR beta chain. Its cognate antigen has yet to be identified. No base qualities exist here, and no much larger clone lies one base off it. This sample is drawn from a study of beta chain features in type 1 diabetes (dated by TCRdb to the late 2010s). For the study in its entirety: Mean age, gender distribution, total cell number and subset yield were not different between patients and healthy donors. A total of roughly 99 million sorted cells were examined across all samples, and the number of cells per subset was strongly correlated with RNA yield. Regulatory and stem cell-like memory subsets were obtained from only 8 patients and about 8 healthy donors, while naive and central memory subsets were obtained from all 28 donors. In the study, recently diagnosed type 1 diabetes patients and matched healthy donors were compared on the TCRB repertoires of their sorted circulating CD4+ T cell subsets.

Each donor gave one peripheral blood draw, about 100 mL on average, collected into heparinised tubes. A BD FACSAria II was used to sort naive, central memory, regulatory and stem cell-like memory CD4+ T cells with a panel that included CD45RO, CCR7, CD25, CD127, CD95 and CD27. All sorted populations exceeded 95% purity. PBMCs were isolated immediately by Lymphoprep density gradient centrifugation and stained directly without culture. So that batch effects would be minimized, each experiment stained and sorted samples in pairs, pairing one healthy donor with one patient. Sequences SGHTA (CDR1) and FQGNSA (CDR2) are obtained from the germline V gene. Spanning cysteine to phenylalanine, the CDR3 consists of 14 amino acids. Only the CDR3 DNA stays, 42 bases, in frame from base 1. The junction carries 11 bases between V and J, which are trimmed by 1 base and 5 bases respectively. The High Capacity cDNA Reverse Transcription Kit was used to reverse transcribe all of the isolated RNA, meaning that expressed TCRB transcripts were what got sequenced. Deep immunoSEQ sequencing was applied to naive, central memory and regulatory T cell samples, giving an average of around 3.8 million total reads per sample. After sorted cells were lysed in RLT buffer, RNA was extracted with DNase-treated RNeasy Micro or Mini kits, with the choice depending on cell number. Each cell subset was processed on its own to prevent cross-contamination, while patient and healthy donor samples were processed together. The immunoSEQ multiplex PCR was used to amplify TCRB sequences from cDNA, yielding 87-bp fragments that span the CDR3 region. Sequencing of the amplicons was done on the Illumina HiSeq platform. Per the authors' processing: PCR bias was corrected computationally using synthetic template baselines, and reads within Hamming distance 2 were collapsed, with unmergeable singletons discarded. Reads were aligned against IMGT to assign V, D and J genes, CDR3 length and insertions or deletions at six rearrangement sites. Within each subset, clonotype counts were normalized to sorted cell number, after which true diversity and Gini coefficients were computed with the tcR R package. The overlap coefficient, calculated on TCRB nucleotide sequences, was used to quantify repertoire sharing. Out-of-frame TCRB sequences from naive cells were analyzed to stand in for the pre-selection repertoire. Not all clones reach the TCRdb copy of this immuneACCESS table, which keeps in-frame sequences only. Checked studies attribute under half of the gap to unresolved V genes and leave the rest unexplained. V, J and clone size are those of that table, while D and trimming were read from the DNA. For this sample there are 200,000 to 250,000 clones; around 68% appear just once. Together, the top ten hold 0.053% of the sample.

What the authors observed across the whole study: PCR may preferentially amplify shorter templates, but because patient and control samples were amplified and corrected together, any resulting skew would affect both groups equally. Naive, central memory and regulatory TCRB repertoires appeared to be more similar among patients than among healthy donors. At VDJ recombination sites, patients with type 1 diabetes made fewer insertions and deleted more nucleotides, a pattern implying thymic rearrangement abnormalities. Because cDNA rather than genomic DNA was sequenced, highly expressing activated cells could have been over-represented, although no difference in activation and CD3 levels was found between groups. A moderate but significant shortening of TCRB CDR3 length was observed in type 1 diabetes patients in all four CD4+ subsets. Only small numbers of individuals were included in the HLA sub-analyses, which left unresolved whether HLA type had any influence on TCRB rearrangement.

The TCR comes from a man aged 25 to 40 in good health. The sequenced sample consisted of naive CD4+ T cells from blood. The sample's cell subset or site label, in plain terms: true naive CD4+ T cells. The sequence is built from TRBV7-2 and TRBJ2-5; the D region possibly corresponds to TRBD1 (5 bases align). The DNA reads as follows: TGTGCCAGCAGCTTAGGATCAGGGTACGAGACCCAGTACTTC. The encoded protein is CASSLGSGYETQYF.